This T cell receptor beta chain is drawn from a study of T cells after yellow fever vaccination. From the 5' RACE reads, TCRdb called clonotypes with MiXCR, one entry per CDR3 protein. Here the sample spans around 330,000 distinct CDR3 sequences, roughly 3.5% being singletons. This CDR3 is built from 14 residues. V lost 3 bases and J 5 bases, leaving 13 bases between the germline ends. Sample: PBMCs, taken on the day of the yellow fever booster vaccination. The V call is TRBV12-3 or TRBV12-4, the J call TRBJ2-5; unclear D gene. The clonotype was recovered from a man younger than 30 who received the YFV17D yellow fever vaccine. The CDR3 DNA follows: TGTGCCAGCAGTTTCTCGCTAAGGCAGGAGACCCAGTACTTC. Amino acids: CASSFSLRQETQYF.